At least ten counts were recorded for the clone carrying this T cell receptor beta chain. Its antigen is undetermined. These data are taken from a study of T-cell reconstitution after alpha-beta-depleted transplantation in children. Using unique molecular identifiers, the investigators prepared the TCRbeta library. TCRdb independently ran MiXCR on the PCR reads; one entry per CDR3 protein. The sample records about 100,000 distinct CDR3 sequences, roughly 6.1% being singletons. CDR1 and CDR2 from the germline V gene are SEHNR and FQNEAQ (reference sequence). V trimming: 4 bases; J trimming: 2 bases; junction bases outside the gene matches: 7. The CDR3 spans 17 residues. Study outcomes and limitations: It was newly produced T cells that mostly accounted for T-cell counts and diversity one year after transplant. Some patients' high day-60 TCRbeta diversity was attributed to recipient cells surviving conditioning.

The clonotype comes from a male patient between 2 and 15 years old who had a stem cell transplant for acute lymphoblastic leukemia, so the T cells may come from the graft donor. V gene TRBV7-9 combines with J gene TRBJ2-7, with TRBD2 identical over 14 bases. Sequenced material: PBMCs, mostly from graft donor cells, taken 360 days after TCRalphabeta/CD19-depleted stem cell transplant. The CDR3 DNA reads as TGTGCCAGCAGCTATCCGGGACTAGCGGGAGACCCCTACGAGCAGTACTTC. Its protein is CASSYPGLAGDPYEQYF.